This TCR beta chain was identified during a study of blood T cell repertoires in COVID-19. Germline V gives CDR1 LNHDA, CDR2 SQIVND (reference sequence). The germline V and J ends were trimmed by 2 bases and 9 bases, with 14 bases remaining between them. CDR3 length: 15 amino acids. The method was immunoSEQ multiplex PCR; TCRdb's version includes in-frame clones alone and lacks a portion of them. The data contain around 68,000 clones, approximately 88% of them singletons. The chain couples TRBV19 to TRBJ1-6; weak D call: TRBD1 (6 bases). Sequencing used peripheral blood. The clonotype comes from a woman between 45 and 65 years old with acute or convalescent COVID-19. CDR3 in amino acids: CASSIMSGGSSPLHF. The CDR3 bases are TGTGCCAGTAGTATAATGTCGGGGGGCAGTTCACCCCTCCACTTT.